This T cell receptor (beta chain) derives from a study of tumor-infiltrating lymphocytes in primary liver carcinoma. Priming with a constant-region primer yielded TCR beta cDNA from roughly 490 ng total RNA. ARM-PCR was slightly modified, and three nested multiplex PCR rounds with it gave rise to the TCR beta libraries. Both of the initial two PCR rounds ran for 10 cycles and employed TRBV1-TRBV30 forward primers alongside a C-beta reverse primer. One entry per CDR3 protein, called by TCRdb with MiXCR from the multiplex PCR reads. The sample lists around 80,000 distinct CDR3 sequences; 55% to 85% were seen once. CDR3 size: 14 residues. V lost 5 bases and J lost 0; bases outside the gene matches: 6. Looked up from germline, CDR1 is DFQATT and CDR2 is SNEGSKA (reference sequence). Unsorted bulk tissue (about 18-30 mg) underwent RNA and DNA co-extraction. General study results and limits: Compared with blood, tumor repertoires held significantly more in their top 250 clones.

This clonotype was picked up many times. Its target is unknown. The sequencing input was liver tumor tissue from sampling region 1. The subset here: tumor region T1, superior pole. The sequence was collected from a man aged 40-50 years with primary liver carcinoma and hepatitis B virus infection. The chain uses TRBV20-1 and TRBJ2-7, with 8 bases lining up with TRBD2. The CDR3 protein is CSALSGMNSYEQYF. For the CDR3, the DNA is TGCAGTGCTCTTAGCGGGATGAACTCCTACGAGCAGTACTTC.